A selection of T cell receptor beta chains follows, all from one sample in a study of blood T cell repertoires in COVID-19. The method was immunoSEQ multiplex PCR; TCRdb's version includes in-frame clones alone and lacks a portion of them. This sample has some 500,000 clones, with 70% to 90% found just once. Sequencing was performed on PBMCs or T cells enriched from blood (not recorded which). These TCRs come from a woman between 40 and 50 years old who had recovered from COVID-19. Each CDR3 is given with its conserved first and last residue. The D gene is left open where the match is weak. A clone size is listed for some rows: how often the clone was seen (once, few, many), or a class if it is expanded.

clone_size d_call j_call v_call cdr3_aa cdr3_nt
once TRBD1 TRBJ2-3 TRBV11-3 CASSPGQGATDTQYF TGTGCCAGCAGCCCCGGGCAGGGGGCCACAGATACGCAGTATTTT
NA TRBD2 TRBJ2-3 TRBV7-2 CASSYASGRDTQYF TGTGCCAGCAGCTATGCTAGCGGGAGAGATACGCAGTATTTT
NA TRBD2 TRBJ2-1 TRBV19 CASSIDPAGFNEQFF TGTGCCAGTAGTATAGATCCAGCGGGATTCAATGAGCAGTTCTTC
NA TRBD1 TRBJ1-5 TRBV6-2/TRBV6-3 CASSRLGQGEHQPQHF TGTGCCAGCAGCCGATTAGGACAGGGGGAGCATCAGCCCCAGCATTTT
few NA TRBJ1-5 TRBV19 CASSIRFSVNQPQHF TGTGCCAGTAGTATCAGGTTCAGTGTTAATCAGCCCCAGCATTTT
NA NA TRBJ1-1 TRBV11-3 CASSLGLTPATEAFF TGTGCCAGCAGCTTAGGATTGACTCCGGCCACTGAAGCTTTCTTT
NA TRBD1 TRBJ1-1 TRBV6-6 CASSRVPKHRGVGTEAFF TGTGCCAGCAGTCGAGTCCCAAAACACAGGGGAGTGGGAACTGAAGCTTTCTTT
NA NA TRBJ2-1 TRBV9 CASSVGGGGTYNEQFF TGTGCCAGCAGCGTAGGGGGAGGGGGTACCTACAATGAGCAGTTCTTC
NA NA TRBJ1-1 TRBV6-5 CASSSRRNTEAFF TGTGCCAGCAGTTCCCGGAGGAACACTGAAGCTTTCTTT
NA TRBD1 TRBJ2-7 TRBV7-2 CASSLIGTGSYKYEQYF TGTGCCAGCAGCCTAATAGGGACAGGGAGCTACAAATACGAGCAGTACTTC
NA NA TRBJ2-7 TRBV20-1 CSASTPGQPYSYEQYF TGCAGTGCTAGTACCCCGGGACAACCTTATTCCTACGAGCAGTACTTC
NA NA TRBJ2-7 TRBV24-1 CATSDRTTYEQYF TGTGCCACCAGTGATCGCACAACCTACGAGCAGTACTTC
NA NA TRBJ2-2 TRBV6-5 CASSYPGTPAYGELFF TGTGCCAGCAGTTACCCCGGGACACCTGCTTACGGGGAGCTGTTTTTT
NA NA TRBJ2-7 TRBV2 CASSATRSYEQYF TGTGCCAGCAGTGCTACTAGATCCTACGAGCAGTACTTC
NA TRBD2 TRBJ2-3 TRBV4-3 CASSQDSLPGLALYGTDTQYF TGCGCCAGCAGCCAAGACTCTTTGCCGGGACTAGCCCTCTATGGGACAGATACGCAGTATTTT
NA NA TRBJ2-3 TRBV7-9 CASSLFPAAQGRGTDTQYF TGTGCCAGCAGCTTATTCCCCGCAGCACAGGGTAGAGGGACAGATACGCAGTATTTT
NA TRBD2 TRBJ2-1 TRBV7-8 CASSIRTSGLLGEQFF TGTGCCAGCAGCATTAGGACTAGCGGGCTTTTAGGTGAGCAGTTCTTC
NA TRBD1 TRBJ1-5 TRBV11-2 CASSLDSLTGVGQPQHF TGTGCCAGCAGCTTAGATTCGTTGACAGGGGTGGGTCAGCCCCAGCATTTT
NA NA TRBJ2-7 TRBV27 CASARGGTSSYEQYF TGTGCCAGCGCCCGGGGTGGTACCAGCTCCTACGAGCAGTACTTC
NA NA TRBJ1-5 TRBV7-2 CASSLASNQPQHF TGTGCCAGCAGCTTAGCGTCGAATCAGCCCCAGCATTTT
NA NA TRBJ2-1 TRBV25-1 CASRDAGSHNEQFF TGTGCCAGCAGAGATGCGGGTAGCCACAATGAGCAGTTCTTC
NA TRBD1 TRBJ2-7 TRBV10-3 CAIRGQGAGYEQYF TGTGCCATCAGGGGACAGGGGGCGGGCTACGAGCAGTACTTC
NA NA TRBJ1-1 TRBV19 CASSQGGSEAFF TGTGCCAGTAGTCAGGGCGGCTCTGAAGCTTTCTTT
few TRBD1 TRBJ1-2 TRBV10-3 CAISESGGQTSGYGYTF TGTGCCATCAGTGAGTCTGGGGGACAGACCTCCGGCTATGGCTACACCTTC
once NA TRBJ2-3 TRBV4-3 CASSQVQTDTQYF TGCGCCAGCAGCCAGGTACAGACAGATACGCAGTATTTT
NA NA TRBJ1-2 TRBV28 CASRAGFANQGYTF TGTGCCAGCAGAGCGGGCTTCGCTAACCAAGGCTACACCTTC
NA NA TRBJ1-2 TRBV19 CASSTLPDIYGYTF TGTGCCAGTAGTACCCTCCCGGACATCTATGGCTACACCTTC
NA TRBD1 TRBJ2-7 TRBV5-1 CASSVETGGNEQYF TGCGCCAGCAGCGTAGAGACAGGGGGCAACGAGCAGTACTTC
NA NA TRBJ2-7 TRBV7-9 CASTDEKEGNYEQYF TGTGCCAGTACGGACGAAAAGGAGGGTAACTACGAGCAGTACTTC
NA TRBD1 TRBJ1-4 TRBV25-1 CASSRLAGGREKLFF TGTGCCAGCAGTCGCCTGGCAGGGGGGAGGGAAAAACTGTTTTTT
few NA TRBJ1-5 TRBV19 CASTILLRGNHQPQHF TGTGCCAGTACCATCCTCCTGAGGGGGAATCATCAGCCCCAGCATTTT
NA TRBD2 TRBJ2-1 TRBV9 CASSVGRTSGPYNEQFF TGTGCCAGCAGCGTAGGCAGGACTAGCGGCCCCTACAATGAGCAGTTCTTC
few TRBD1 TRBJ2-3 TRBV5-4 CASSSRQGQDTQYF TGTGCCAGCAGCTCAAGACAGGGGCAAGATACGCAGTATTTT
NA NA TRBJ1-2 TRBV4-3 CASSQDMSGANYGYTF TGCGCCAGCAGCCAAGATATGTCAGGGGCCAACTATGGCTACACCTTC
NA TRBD1 TRBJ1-1 TRBV2 CASKADRGRTEAFF TGTGCCAGCAAGGCGGACAGGGGTCGGACTGAAGCTTTCTTT
NA NA TRBJ2-7 TRBV3-1/TRBV3-2 CASSQEPSDSYEQYF TGTGCCAGCAGCCAAGAACCCAGCGATTCCTACGAGCAGTACTTC
NA NA TRBJ1-5 TRBV2 CASSEVGGIYNQPQHF TGTGCCAGCAGTGAAGTCGGCGGTATATACAATCAGCCCCAGCATTTT
NA NA TRBJ2-5 TRBV7-8 CASSLRSQGQETQYF TGTGCCAGCAGCTTAAGATCCCAGGGACAAGAGACCCAGTACTTC
NA NA TRBJ2-7 TRBV11-2 CASSLYTSGVQYF TGTGCCAGCAGCCTTTATACTAGTGGGGTGCAGTACTTC
NA NA TRBJ2-6 TRBV19 CASLRWAGVVGRANVLTF TGTGCCAGTCTTCGATGGGCAGGGGTGGTCGGCCGGGCCAACGTCCTGACTTTC
NA NA TRBJ1-2 TRBV6-5 CASSRAGVTYYGYTF TGTGCCAGCAGTCGGGCAGGGGTCACCTACTATGGCTACACCTTC